This T cell receptor (beta chain) was identified in a study of T cells in Graves' hyperthyroidism and ophthalmopathy. Overall study context: Upon initial diagnosis and before any treatment, peripheral blood was collected.

V lost 4 bases to trimming and J lost 1 base; unmatched junction nucleotides: 9. The CDR3 sequence is 17 residues long. Germline V gene data show CDR1 as SGHRS and CDR2 as YFSETQ. In regard to this clonotype: Its target is unknown.

PBMCs were collected from an approximately 9.2 ml volume of fresh peripheral blood. Study-level points and caveats: Ophthalmopathy was separated from stable hyperthyroidism by a 13 V-J model.

Amplified regions were TCR beta CDR3 sequences from RNA transcripts. The primer set for the first-round RT-PCR of the TCR CDR3 was HTBI. TCRdb recomputed calls from the multiplex PCR reads with MiXCR, one row per CDR3 protein. Among hundreds of thousands of distinct CDR3 sequences listed, less than 20% were seen once. The V call is TRBV5-1, the J call TRBJ1-1; 11 bases map to TRBD1. Sequencing was carried out using blood. This receptor was taken from a woman under 30 with Graves' hyperthyroidism. The CDR3 here is CASSPQADRGRNTEAFF. DNA of the CDR3: TGCGCCAGCAGCCCACAAGCGGACAGGGGGCGGAACACTGAAGCTTTCTTT.